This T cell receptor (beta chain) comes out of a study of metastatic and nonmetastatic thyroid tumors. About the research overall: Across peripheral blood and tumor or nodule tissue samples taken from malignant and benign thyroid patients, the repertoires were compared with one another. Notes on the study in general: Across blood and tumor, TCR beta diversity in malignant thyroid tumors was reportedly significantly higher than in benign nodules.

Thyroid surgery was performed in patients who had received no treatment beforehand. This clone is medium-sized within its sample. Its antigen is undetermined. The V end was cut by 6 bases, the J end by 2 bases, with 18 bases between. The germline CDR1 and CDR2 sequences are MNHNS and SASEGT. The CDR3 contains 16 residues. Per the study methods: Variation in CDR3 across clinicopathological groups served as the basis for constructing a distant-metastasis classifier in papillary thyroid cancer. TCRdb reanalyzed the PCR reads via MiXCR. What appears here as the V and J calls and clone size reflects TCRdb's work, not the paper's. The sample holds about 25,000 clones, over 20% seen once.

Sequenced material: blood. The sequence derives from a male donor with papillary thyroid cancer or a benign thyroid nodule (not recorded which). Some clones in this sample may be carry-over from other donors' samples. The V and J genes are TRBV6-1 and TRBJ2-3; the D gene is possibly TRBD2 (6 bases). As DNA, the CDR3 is TGTGCCAGCAGCGAGGGGACTGATTTAGCCACAGATACGCAGTATTTT. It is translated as CASSEGTDLATDTQYF.